Listed below are T cell receptor beta chains from one sample, sequenced in a study of T cells in Graves' hyperthyroidism and ophthalmopathy. From the multiplex PCR reads, TCRdb called clonotypes with MiXCR, one entry per CDR3 protein. The sample consists of around 340,000 distinct CDR3 sequences, about a sixth of them appearing once. The material sequenced was blood. These receptors all stem from a woman aged 25 to 45 with Graves' hyperthyroidism that later progressed to Graves' ophthalmopathy. CDR3s include the opening cysteine and the closing phenylalanine or tryptophan. A D gene is named only where the DNA matches it firmly. A clone size is listed for some rows: how often the clone was seen (once, few, many), or a class if it is expanded.

>TRBV28|TRBJ1-1|.|many
TGTGCCAGCAGCCCGGACCGACCGGAGGGGGAAGCTTTCTTT
CASSPDRPEGEAFF
>TRBV12-3/TRBV12-4|TRBJ2-7|TRBD2|many
TGTGCCAGTGGCGAAGGAGGCGGGAGGGTGTACGAGCAGTACTTC
CASGEGGGRVYEQYF
>TRBV29-1|TRBJ1-2|.|.
TGCAGCGTCGGGGACCCGGACTATGGCTACACCTTC
CSVGDPDYGYTF
>TRBV28|TRBJ2-2|TRBD1|many
TGTGCCAGCAGTTTAATGGACAGGGGGAACACCGGGGAGCTGTTTTTT
CASSLMDRGNTGELFF
>TRBV19|TRBJ2-7|.|.
TGTGCCAGTAGTCCTGGACACCCCAACGAGCAGTACTTC
CASSPGHPNEQYF
>TRBV18|TRBJ2-1|.|many
TGTGCCAGCTCACCAGGGCAGGTCAATGAGCAGTTCTTC
CASSPGQVNEQFF
>TRBV5-6|TRBJ1-5|TRBD1|many
TGTGCCAGCAGCTGTGACAGGGGGAGATGTCCCCAGCATTTT
CASSCDRGRCPQHF
>TRBV5-1|TRBJ2-7|TRBD2|.
TGCGCCAGCAGCTGGACTAGCGCGACCTACGAGCAGTACTTC
CASSWTSATYEQYF
>TRBV11-2|TRBJ1-3|.|many
TGTGCCAGCAGCTTAGATCTTGCGGGGGCTGGAAACACCATATATTTT
CASSLDLAGAGNTIYF
>TRBV19|TRBJ1-6|.|few
TGTGCCAGTAGTATTTCCCGAGATAATTCACCCCTCCACTTT
CASSISRDNSPLHF
>TRBV19|TRBJ1-3|.|few
TGTGCCAGTAGTATAGATTCAGGGCGCGACGGAAACACCATATATTTT
CASSIDSGRDGNTIYF
>TRBV20-1|TRBJ2-7|.|.
TGCAGTGCTAGAGATCACCAGCGAAAGGCCTACGAGCAGTACTTC
CSARDHQRKAYEQYF
>TRBV19|TRBJ1-1|TRBD1|few
TGTGCCAGTAGATGGACAGGATCGAACACTGAAGCTTTCTTT
CASRWTGSNTEAFF
>TRBV10-3|TRBJ1-1|.|many
TGTGCCATCAGTGAGTTCCCGGGACAAGTTGACGCTGAAGCTTTCTTT
CAISEFPGQVDAEAFF
>TRBV28|TRBJ2-7|.|many
TGTGCCAGCAGCTTGAGTGGCGGGGGCGCCTCCTACGAGCAGTACTTC
CASSLSGGGASYEQYF
>TRBV15|TRBJ1-5|.|.
TGTGCCACCAGCAGAGCTGGGCAGCCCCAGCATTTT
CATSRAGQPQHF
>TRBV5-1|TRBJ2-5|.|.
TGCGCCAGCAGCTTGGGGACGGTGACCCGGGGGGAGACCCAGTACTTC
CASSLGTVTRGETQYF
>TRBV3-1|TRBJ2-5|.|many
TGTGCCAGCAGCCAAGGGCCAGGGACTTTGGAGACCCAGTACTTC
CASSQGPGTLETQYF
>TRBV28|TRBJ2-1|TRBD2|many
TGTGCCAGCAGTTCGAGCGGGGACTACAATGAGCAGTTCTTC
CASSSSGDYNEQFF
>TRBV7-2|TRBJ2-1|TRBD2|few
TGTACCAGCAGCTTAGGGACAGCGGCGGGGGGGGCATACAATGAGCAGTTCTTC
CTSSLGTAAGGAYNEQFF
>TRBV11-2|TRBJ1-3|.|many
TGTGCCAGCGGAGGACAGCCTGGAAACACCATATATTTT
CASGGQPGNTIYF
>TRBV6-1|TRBJ2-3|.|.
TGTGCCAGCAGTGAAAGGCTGGGCACAGATACGCAGTATTTT
CASSERLGTDTQYF
>TRBV2|TRBJ1-2|.|few
TGTGCCAGCAGTGGGCCGGGGGCAAATGGCTACACCTTC
CASSGPGANGYTF
>TRBV30|TRBJ1-5|.|many
TGTGCCTGGAGCAGCAGGGACGGTCAGCCCCAGCATTTT
CAWSSRDGQPQHF
>TRBV29-1|TRBJ2-5|.|many
TGCAGCGTTCCTTGGGTTACGGCCCAAGAGACCCAGTACTTC
CSVPWVTAQETQYF
>TRBV6-2/TRBV6-3|TRBJ2-5|.|many
TGTGCCAGCAGTTACGGGTGGGAGACCCAGTACTTC
CASSYGWETQYF
>TRBV7-2|TRBJ2-7|.|.
TGTGCCAGCAGCTTTCACCAGACCGTTTACGAGCAGTACTTC
CASSFHQTVYEQYF
>TRBV29-1|TRBJ2-1|.|.
TGCAGCGTTGGCAACTTCAACGATGAGCAGTTCTTC
CSVGNFNDEQFF
>TRBV4-1|TRBJ1-1|TRBD1|few
TGCGCCAGCAGCCGTTTGCCGGGACAGGGGATGAACACTGAAGCTTTCTTT
CASSRLPGQGMNTEAFF